This TCR beta chain was obtained from a study of T cells in Graves' hyperthyroidism and ophthalmopathy. Overall study context: Peripheral blood collection took place at initial diagnosis, before any treatment.

CDR1 LNHDA and CDR2 SQIVND come from the germline V gene (reference sequence). The V and J ends lost 6 bases and 7 bases respectively, with 16 bases between them. The CDR3 consists of 15 residues. Amplification targeted TCR beta CDR3 regions from RNA transcripts. The HTBI primer set served for first-round RT-PCR of the TCR CDR3. TCRdb called the multiplex PCR reads again in MiXCR, with one record for every CDR3 protein. Here the sample spans more than 150,000 distinct CDR3 sequences, 15% to 20% being singletons. This clonotype appeared many times. The antigen is unknown. Study-level results: Among thyroid clonotypes expanded above 0.001, most also appeared in blood. In the analysis, a 13 V-J model separated ophthalmopathy from stable hyperthyroidism.

Sequenced input: blood. This clonotype was sampled from a woman aged 45 to 65 with Graves' hyperthyroidism. The chain links TRBV19 to TRBJ1-6; D might be TRBD1 (5 bases). Here the CDR3 DNA reads TGTGCCAGTAGCCACTCCCAGGGAAGGAATTCACCCCTCCACTTT. It yields the protein CASSHSQGRNSPLHF.